Below are 10 T cell receptor beta chains sequenced from a single sample in a study of blood T cell repertoires in COVID-19. Sequencing used immunoSEQ multiplex PCR; TCRdb keeps in-frame clones, though not all of them. The data hold 55,000 to 75,000 clones, with about 90% observed a single time. The sequenced sample consisted of peripheral blood. The source is a human donor in a cohort sampled during active COVID-19.

The chain couples TRBV10-3 to TRBJ1-1, with TRBD1 identical over 7 bases. V lost 6 bases to trimming and J lost 7 bases; unmatched junction nucleotides: 2. The CDR3 spans 11 residues. The germline V gene encodes CDR1 ENHRY and CDR2 SYGVKD. CDR3: CAIRTGNEAFF. The CDR3 coding sequence is TGTGCCATCAGGACAGGGAATGAAGCTTTCTTT.

The rearrangement joins TRBV11-2 to TRBJ1-1; D not certain. Germline values: CDR1 SGHAT, CDR2 FQNNGV. The ends were cut back, 1 base at V and 0 bases at J, with 9 bases in the middle. CDR3 size: 15 residues. CDR3 loop: CASSLVPNVNTEAFF. The CDR3 DNA reads as TGTGCCAGCAGCTTAGTCCCAAATGTGAACACTGAAGCTTTCTTT.

The V call is TRBV15, the J call TRBJ1-5, with TRBD1 as a possible D gene (5 bases). The CDR3 runs to 14 residues. V lost 5 bases, J lost 8 bases, and 16 bases lay in between. Germline CDR1 LNHNV, CDR2 YYDKDF (reference sequence). The CDR3: CATSRRGLGEPQHF. CDR3 coding DNA: TGTGCCACCAGCCGGAGGGGTCTAGGGGAGCCCCAGCATTTT.

This clone was recorded once. The chain employs TRBV3-1 (or the pseudogene TRBV3-2) and TRBJ1-6, with 7 positions matching TRBD1. Germline loops: CDR1 LGHDT, CDR2 YNNKEL (reference sequence). CDR3 length equals 13 residues. Trimming removed 4 bases from V and 10 bases from J; junction bases left unmatched: 4. CDR3 residues: CASSPPTGSPLHF. The DNA for the CDR3 is TGTGCCAGCAGCCCCCCGACAGGGTCACCCCTCCACTTT.

V usage is TRBV7-2 and J usage is TRBJ2-7; 9 bases line up with TRBD1. The germline V gene encodes CDR1 SGHTA and CDR2 FQGNSA. J gave up 5 bases and V 3 bases, and 17 bases lay outside the gene matches. The CDR3 contains 18 residues. CDR3 in amino acids: CASSFKSIGTGKVDEQYF. CDR3 bases: TGTGCCAGCAGCTTTAAGTCAATCGGGACAGGGAAAGTAGACGAGCAGTACTTC.

This clone was observed once. CDR3 sequence (DNA): TGCGCCAGCAGCCCGGGGACAGGGGGCGACGAGCAGTACTTC. This encodes CASSPGTGGDEQYF. The genes are TRBV5-1 and TRBJ2-7; 12 positions agree with TRBD1. The CDR3 extends over 14 amino acids. With V trimmed by 4 bases and J by 5 bases, 4 bases remained unmatched. CDR1 SGHRS and CDR2 YFSETQ come from the germline V gene. Supplemented by reference TRBV5-1 and TRBJ2-7, the full variable domain reads KAGVTQTPRYLIKTRGQQVTLSCSPISGHRSVSWYQQTPGQGLQFLFEYFSETQRNKGNFPGRFSGRQFSNSRSEMNVSTLELGDSALYLCASSPGTGGDEQYFGPGTRLTVT.

The V call is TRBV18, the J call TRBJ2-6; D might be TRBD1 (5 bases). The germline CDR1 and CDR2 sequences are KGHSH and LQKENI. V lost 3 bases, J lost 0 bases, and 18 bases lay in between. The CDR3 is 19 amino acids. DNA for the CDR3: TGTGCCAGCTCACCCAATAAGGGGCAGCCCCGCTCTGGGGCCAACGTCCTGACTTTC. This encodes CASSPNKGQPRSGANVLTF.

The chain recombines TRBV9 with TRBJ2-1; 13 nucleotides agree with TRBD2. The V gene's germline CDR1 is SGDLS and CDR2 YYNGEE. With 5 bases clipped from V and 7 bases from J, the junction kept 9 bases outside the gene matches. The CDR3 is 16 residues long. The CDR3 sequence: CASRPTSGGAENEQFF. CDR3 bases: TGTGCCAGCAGACCCACTAGCGGGGGGGCCGAGAATGAGCAGTTCTTC. The whole variable domain, remainder taken from reference TRBV9 and TRBJ2-1, is DSGVTQTPKHLITATGQRVTLRCSPRSGDLSVYWYQQSLDQGLQFLIQYYNGEERAKGNILERFSAQQFPDLHSELNLSSLELGDSALYFCASRPTSGGAENEQFFGPGTRLTVL.

The chain links TRBV15 to TRBJ2-7, with 9 nucleotides matching TRBD1. Germline V CDR1 and CDR2: LNHNV, YYDKDF (reference sequence). V shed 3 bases, J shed 2 bases, and the junction held 5 bases outside the gene matches. The CDR3 runs 15 residues. This CDR3 is CATSRDRGAPYEQYF. The CDR3 region has the DNA TGTGCCACCAGCAGGGACAGGGGAGCCCCCTACGAGCAGTACTTC.

The J gene is TRBJ2-3, the V gene TRBV29-1; the D is unclear. Trimming took 7 bases from V and 2 from J, leaving 19 bases between them. Germline lookup yields CDR1 SQVTM and CDR2 ANQGSEA. This CDR3 contains 15 residues. CDR3 in amino acids: CSAMLGFSLTDTQYF. Written as DNA, the CDR3 is TGCAGCGCCATGCTGGGCTTTTCGCTCACAGATACGCAGTATTTT.